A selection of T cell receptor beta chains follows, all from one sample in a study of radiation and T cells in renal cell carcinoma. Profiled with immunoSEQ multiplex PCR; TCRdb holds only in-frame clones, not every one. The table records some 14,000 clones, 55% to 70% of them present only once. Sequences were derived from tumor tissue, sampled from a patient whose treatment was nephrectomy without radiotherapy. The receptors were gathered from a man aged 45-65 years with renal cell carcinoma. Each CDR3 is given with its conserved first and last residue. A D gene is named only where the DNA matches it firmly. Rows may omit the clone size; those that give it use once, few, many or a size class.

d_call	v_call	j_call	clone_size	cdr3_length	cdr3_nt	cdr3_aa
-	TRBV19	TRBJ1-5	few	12	TGTGCCAGTAGTGCCGGCGATCAGCCCCAGCATTTT	CASSAGDQPQHF
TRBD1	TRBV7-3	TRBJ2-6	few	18	TGTGCCAGCAGCCCCGGACAGGCTAGCTTCTCTGGGGCCAACGTCCTGACTTTC	CASSPGQASFSGANVLTF
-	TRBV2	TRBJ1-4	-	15	TGTGCCAGCAGTGGGACACTTGCAACTAATGAAAAACTGTTTTTT	CASSGTLATNEKLFF
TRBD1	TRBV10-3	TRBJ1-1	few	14	TGTGCCATCAGTGGACAGGGTATGAACACTGAAGCTTTCTTT	CAISGQGMNTEAFF
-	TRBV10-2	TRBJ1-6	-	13	TGCGCCAGCAGTGGAGGGACGGCTTCACCCCTCCACTTT	CASSGGTASPLHF
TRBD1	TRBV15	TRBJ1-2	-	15	TGTGCCACCAGCGGATCACAGGGGTGGTACTATGGCTACACCTTC	CATSGSQGWYYGYTF
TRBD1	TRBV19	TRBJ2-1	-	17	TGTGCCAGTAGTCCGAGAACGCCGGGACAGGGATTCAATGAGCAGTTCTTC	CASSPRTPGQGFNEQFF
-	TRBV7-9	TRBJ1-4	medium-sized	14	TGTGCCAGCAGCTTATGGGCAGGGAGTGAAAAACTGTTTTTT	CASSLWAGSEKLFF
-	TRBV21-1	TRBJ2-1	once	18	TGTGCCAGCAGCAAAGGGGGACAGATCGTGAGCTCCTACAATGAGCAGTTCTTC	CASSKGGQIVSSYNEQFF
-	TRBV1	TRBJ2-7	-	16	TGCACCAGCAGCCAACTGATGGTTAGGGACAACTACGAGCAGTACTTC	CTSSQLMVRDNYEQYF
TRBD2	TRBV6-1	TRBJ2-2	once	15	TGTGCCAGCAGCCCGGGACTAGCGGGCACCGGGGAGCTGTTTTTT	CASSPGLAGTGELFF
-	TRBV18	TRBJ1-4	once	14	TGTGCCAGCTCTGAGGGCGGGATAAGTGAAAAACTGTTTTTT	CASSEGGISEKLFF
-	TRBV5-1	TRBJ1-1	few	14	TGCGCCAGCAGCTATACAGGGATCAACACTGAAGCTTTCTTT	CASSYTGINTEAFF
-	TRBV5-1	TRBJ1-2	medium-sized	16	TGCGCCAGCAGCTTAGACCGGGCCGGCATTAACTATGGCTACACCTTC	CASSLDRAGINYGYTF
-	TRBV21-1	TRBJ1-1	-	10	TGTGCCAGCAGGGGCACTGAAGCTTTCTTT	CASRGTEAFF
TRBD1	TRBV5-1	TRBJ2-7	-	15	TGCGCCAGCAGCTTGGAGCAGGCAGGGGGTAGCGAGCAGTACTTC	CASSLEQAGGSEQYF
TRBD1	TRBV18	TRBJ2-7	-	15	TGTGCCAGCTCACCCGGGACAGGGGCCGGCTACGAGCAGTACTTC	CASSPGTGAGYEQYF
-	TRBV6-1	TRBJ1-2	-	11	TGTGCCAGCAGTGACAGCGTTGGCTACACCTTC	CASSDSVGYTF
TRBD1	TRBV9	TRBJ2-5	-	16	TGTGCCAGCAGCATCTCCGGGACAGGAGGCCAAGAGACCCAGTACTTC	CASSISGTGGQETQYF
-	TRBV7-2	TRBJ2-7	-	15	TGTGCCAGCAGCCCCCTTTTCTCAAAGCACTACGAGCAGTACTTC	CASSPLFSKHYEQYF
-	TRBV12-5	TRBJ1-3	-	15	TGTGCTAGTGGCGCGACGAGGGATCCTGGAAACACCATATATTTT	CASGATRDPGNTIYF
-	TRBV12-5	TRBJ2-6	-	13	TGTGCTTCAACAGGCTCTGGGGCCAACGTCCTGACTTTC	CASTGSGANVLTF
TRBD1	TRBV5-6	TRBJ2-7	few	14	TGTGCCAGCAGCCTGGACAGGGTAAGGTACGAGCAGTACTTC	CASSLDRVRYEQYF
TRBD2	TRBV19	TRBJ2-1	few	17	TGTGCCAGTAGTCCCCGGGGAGCGGGGGTCTCCTACAATGAGCAGTTCTTC	CASSPRGAGVSYNEQFF
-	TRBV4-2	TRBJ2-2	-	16	TGTGCCAGCAGCCAAGACCTACGGTCAAACACCGGGGAGCTGTTTTTT	CASSQDLRSNTGELFF
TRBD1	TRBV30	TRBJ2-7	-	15	TGTGCCTGGAGTGTTAGGGACAGGGGACTTTACGAGCAGTACTTC	CAWSVRDRGLYEQYF
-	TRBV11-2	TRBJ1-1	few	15	TGTGCCAGCAGCTTGGGGGACCTGAAGAACACTGAAGCTTTCTTT	CASSLGDLKNTEAFF
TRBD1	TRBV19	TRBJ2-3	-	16	TGTGCCAGTAGTGTCGTACGGGACAGGGAAACAGATACGCAGTATTTT	CASSVVRDRETDTQYF
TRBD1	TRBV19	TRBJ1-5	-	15	TGTGCCAGTGATTGGGGACAGGGGGCCAATCAGCCCCAGCATTTT	CASDWGQGANQPQHF
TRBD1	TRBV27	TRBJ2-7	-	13	TGTGCCAGCGGGACGACAGGGGTCTACGAGCAGTACTTC	CASGTTGVYEQYF
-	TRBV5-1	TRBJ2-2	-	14	TGCGCCAGCAGCTCCCTGAGGGTGCCCGGGGAGCTGTTTTTT	CASSSLRVPGELFF
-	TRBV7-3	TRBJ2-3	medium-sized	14	TGTGCCAGCAGCTCATACGTGGGCACAGATACGCAGTATTTT	CASSSYVGTDTQYF
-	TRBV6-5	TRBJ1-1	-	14	TGTGCCAGCAGTTACTCAGGGGTAAACACTGAAGCTTTCTTT	CASSYSGVNTEAFF
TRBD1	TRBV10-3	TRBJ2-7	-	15	TGTGCCATCAGTGTAGGAGGGACAGGGAGAACCGAGCAGTACTTC	CAISVGGTGRTEQYF
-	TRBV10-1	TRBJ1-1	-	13	TGCGCCAGCAGCCTCACAATCTACACTGAAGCTTTCTTT	CASSLTIYTEAFF
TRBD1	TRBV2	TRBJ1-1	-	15	TGTGCCAGCAGCCCCGACAGGGGGCGAAGCACTGAAGCTTTCTTT	CASSPDRGRSTEAFF
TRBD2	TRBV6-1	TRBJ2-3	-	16	TGTGCCAGCAGTGTTGAGCGGGGGCTCGGAACAGATACGCAGTATTTT	CASSVERGLGTDTQYF
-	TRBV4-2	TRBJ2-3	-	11	TGTGCCAGCAGCCAAGAAGATACGCAGTATTTT	CASSQEDTQYF
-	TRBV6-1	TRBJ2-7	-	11	TGTGCCAGCAGTGGTGGGAGTGAGCAGTACTTC	CASSGGSEQYF
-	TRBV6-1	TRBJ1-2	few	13	TGTGCCAGCAGTGAATTCGGGACCCATGGCTACACCTTC	CASSEFGTHGYTF
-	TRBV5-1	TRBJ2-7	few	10	TGCGCCAGCAGCTTGGGGGACCATTACTTC	CASSLGDHYF
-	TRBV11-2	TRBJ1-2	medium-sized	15	TGTGCCAGCAGCTCCCCCACGGGGGCCCACTATGGCTACACCTTC	CASSSPTGAHYGYTF
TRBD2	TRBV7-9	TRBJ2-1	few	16	TGTGCCAGCCATAGATCGGGACTAGCCACTAACAATGAGCAGTTCTTC	CASHRSGLATNNEQFF
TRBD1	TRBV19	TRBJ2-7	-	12	TGTGCCAGTAGCCGGGACAGGGACGAGCAGTACTTC	CASSRDRDEQYF
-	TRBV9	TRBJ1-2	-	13	TGTGCCAGCAGCCCGCGGACGGACTATGGCTACACCTTC	CASSPRTDYGYTF
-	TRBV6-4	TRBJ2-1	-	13	TGTGCCAGCAGTCCCTTCCGGGGCGCTGAGCAGTTCTTC	CASSPFRGAEQFF
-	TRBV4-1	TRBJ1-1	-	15	TGCGCCAGCAGCTCATTCACGACACAGAACACTGAAGCTTTCTTT	CASSSFTTQNTEAFF
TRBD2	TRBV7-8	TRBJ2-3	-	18	TGTGCCAGCAGCCAAAGGGCGGGGGGGCCCCAGGGTACAGATACGCAGTATTTT	CASSQRAGGPQGTDTQYF